These 30 T cell receptor beta chains came from one sample sequenced in a study of graft-versus-host responses after intestinal transplantation. The data were produced by immunoSEQ multiplex PCR, yet TCRdb's version contains in-frame clones alone and is incomplete. The sample has more than 20,000 clones; 85% to 95% are singletons. Sequences were derived from PBMCs, sampled roughly 260 days after intestinal transplant. All receptors come from a human patient who received an intestinal transplant, so some T cells may come from the graft donor.

V gene TRBV28 combines with J gene TRBJ2-2, with D hard to call. CDR1 MDHEN and CDR2 SYDVKM come from the germline V gene. With 4 bases removed from V and 2 bases from J, the gap between germline ends came to 29 bases. CDR3 size: 21 residues. Here the CDR3 DNA reads TGTGCCAGCAGTTATGCTCCCAGGCCCTCCCCGATAGAGTACAACACCGGGGAGCTGTTTTTT. This codes for CASSYAPRPSPIEYNTGELFF.

The rearrangement joins TRBV6-6 to TRBJ2-2; no reliable D call. V was pared by 0 bases and J by 6 bases, with 5 bases between. The germline gives CDR1 MNHNY, CDR2 SVGAGI (reference sequence). The CDR3 is 13 amino acids. CDR3 DNA sequence: TGTGCCAGCAGTTACTCCAGTCCCGGGGAGCTGTTTTTT. The encoded protein is CASSYSSPGELFF.

The chain combines TRBV27 with TRBJ2-1; the D is unclear. This CDR3 has 12 residues. V shed 8 bases and J shed 9 bases, with 14 bases lying between them. Per germline, CDR1 MNHEY and CDR2 SMNVEV (reference sequence). In nucleotides, the CDR3 is TGTGCCAGCGGCACGACCTTGGCTGAGCAGTTCTTC. It codes for CASGTTLAEQFF.

This chain links TRBV2 with TRBJ2-7, with 8 bases that match TRBD2. Germline values: CDR1 SNHLY, CDR2 FYNNEI. J lost 4 bases, V lost 7 bases, and 3 bases had no gene match. The length of the CDR3 is 12 residues. CDR3 in amino acids: CASTGRGYEQYF. In DNA, the CDR3 is TGTGCCAGCACCGGGAGGGGGTACGAGCAGTACTTC.

V and J are TRBV21-1 and TRBJ2-1; TRBD1 was called by the table and not checked on the DNA. TRBV21-1 is an annotated pseudogene. CDR3 length: 12 residues. CDR3 loop: CASGTAYNEQFF. CDR3 DNA sequence: TGTGCCAGCGGAACAGCCTACAATGAGCAGTTCTTC.

The CDR3 spells CASSLADRHPYEQYF. The CDR3 DNA reads TGTGCCAGCAGCTTAGCGGATAGGCACCCCTACGAGCAGTACTTC. V and J are TRBV7-9 and TRBJ2-7; D gene ambiguous. Per germline, CDR1 SEHNR and CDR2 FQNEAQ (reference sequence). Deletions cut 0 bases from V and 2 bases from J, with 11 bases between. The CDR3 loop spans 15 amino acids.

This chain joins TRBV29-1 and TRBJ2-2; 7 bases fit TRBD2. Germline assignment: CDR1 SQVTM and CDR2 ANQGSEA. The CDR3 is 15 residues long. Unmatched junction bases numbered 11, after V lost 3 bases and J lost 7 bases. The chain's CDR3 is CSVDLGGRAFGELFF. The CDR3 DNA reads TGCAGCGTTGATCTTGGTGGGAGGGCCTTCGGGGAGCTGTTTTTT.

The chain has TRBV30 and TRBJ1-4, with D possibly matching TRBD1 (5 bases). V was clipped by 4 bases and J by 4 bases, with 16 bases between them. There are 15 residues in the CDR3. Looked up from germline, CDR1 is GTSNPN and CDR2 is SVGIG (reference sequence). The CDR3 DNA reads TGTGCCTGGACTCCCCTATCAGGGCTTAATGAAAAACTGTTTTTT. Translation gives CAWTPLSGLNEKLFF. The complete variable domain, with remaining parts taken from reference TRBV30 and TRBJ1-4, reads SQTIHQWPATLVQPVGSPLSLECTVEGTSNPNLYWYRQAAGRGLQLLFYSVGIGQISSEVPQNLSASRPQDRQFILSSKKLLLSDSGFYLCAWTPLSGLNEKLFFGSGTQLSVL.

The rearrangement uses TRBV28 and TRBJ1-2, with D possibly TRBD1 on 6 matching bases. Trimming shortened V by 2 bases and J by 2 bases, and 6 bases separated the two germline ends. CDR3 size: 13 residues. The germline V gene encodes CDR1 MDHEN and CDR2 SYDVKM. The CDR3 nucleotides read TGTGCCAGCAGTTTAGACAGGAACTATGGCTACACCTTC. This translates into CASSLDRNYGYTF.

The chain joins TRBV27 to TRBJ2-3; 7 nucleotides line up with TRBD1. The CDR3 is made up of 17 amino acids. V trimming: 3 bases; J trimming: 4 bases; junction bases outside the gene matches: 13. Germline-derived CDR1 and CDR2 are MNHEY and SMNVEV (reference sequence). The CDR3: CASSFDGTALPPDTQYF. CDR3 DNA sequence: TGTGCCAGCAGTTTCGACGGGACAGCATTACCCCCAGATACGCAGTATTTT.

The genes are TRBV29-1 and TRBJ2-5; D unresolved. Trimming cost V 5 bases and J 2 bases, with 15 bases left between them. Germline V gives CDR1 SQVTM, CDR2 ANQGSEA. The CDR3 length is 14 residues. DNA of the CDR3: TGCAGCGTTTGGGGTTATCATTCTCAAGAGACCCAGTACTTC. Translation gives CSVWGYHSQETQYF.

The chain carries TRBV19 and TRBJ2-1, with 11 bases lining up with TRBD1. Germline trimming cut 1 base from V and 3 bases from J; bases unmatched to any gene: 8. Germline assignment: CDR1 LNHDA and CDR2 SQIVND (reference sequence). The CDR3 spans 18 residues. The CDR3 is CASSIGPGQGDLYNEQFF. Here the CDR3 DNA reads TGTGCCAGTAGTATAGGCCCGGGACAGGGGGACCTCTACAATGAGCAGTTCTTC.

The rearrangement links TRBV5-5 to TRBJ2-1; 8 bases are shared with TRBD2. The trim removed 6 bases at V and 5 bases at J, leaving 10 bases unmatched. Germline-derived CDR1 and CDR2 are SGHKS and YYEKEE (reference sequence). This CDR3 region has 15 residues. CDR3 nucleotides: TGTGCCAGCACCCACTCGACTAGCGCCCACAATGAGCAGTTCTTC. Translation: CASTHSTSAHNEQFF.

The chain combines TRBV19 with TRBJ2-7; D perhaps matches TRBD2 (5 bases). Germline V gene sequence: CDR1 LNHDA, CDR2 SQIVND (reference sequence). V lost 3 bases to trimming and J lost 1 base, with 13 bases between them. The CDR3 runs to 15 residues. The DNA for the CDR3 is TGTGCCAGTAGTATGGACTTCATGGGTTCCTACGAGCAGTACTTC. Translation: CASSMDFMGSYEQYF.

This chain links TRBV4-1 with TRBJ1-1; D not resolved. The CDR3 runs to 12 residues. V dropped 2 bases and J dropped 0 bases, with 1 base sitting between them. CDR1 MGHRA and CDR2 YSYEKL come from the germline V gene. The chain's CDR3 is CASSQLNTEAFF. In nucleotides, the CDR3 is TGCGCCAGCAGCCAACTGAACACTGAAGCTTTCTTT.

The chain is built from TRBV6-5 and TRBJ1-4; unclear D gene. Germline CDR1 reads MNHEY; CDR2 reads SVGAGI. The CDR3 loop spans 14 amino acids. The V end lost 2 bases, the J end lost 7 bases, and 11 bases lay between the germline ends. The CDR3 protein is CASSYAGRSEKLFF. In DNA, the CDR3 is TGTGCCAGCAGTTACGCGGGCAGGAGTGAAAAACTGTTTTTT.

The chain is built from TRBV25-1 and TRBJ1-2; TRBD1 agrees at 12 bases. V shed 8 bases and J 7 bases; nucleotides not matched to a gene: 2. The CDR3 is 12 amino acids. The V gene's germline CDR1 is MGHDK and CDR2 SYGVNS. The chain's CDR3 is CASRDRGPGYTF. In DNA form, the CDR3 reads TGTGCCAGCCGGGACAGGGGGCCTGGCTACACCTTC.

The CDR3 DNA reads TGTGCCAGCAGTCCGATCGGGACTAGCGGGAGTGACTACATACAGGGTGAGCAGTTCTTC. It yields the protein CASSPIGTSGSDYIQGEQFF. The gene calls are TRBV28 and TRBJ2-1; TRBD2 matches 14 bases. This CDR3 comprises 20 residues. With V trimmed by 5 bases and J by 9 bases, 21 bases remained unmatched. Germline assignment: CDR1 MDHEN and CDR2 SYDVKM. Together with reference TRBV28 and TRBJ2-1, the CDR3 gives the full variable domain: DVKVTQSSRYLVKRTGEKVFLECVQDMDHENMFWYRQDPGLGLRLIYFSYDVKMKEKGDIPEGYSVSREKKERFSLILESASTNQTSMYLCASSPIGTSGSDYIQGEQFFGPGTRLTVL.

This chain joins TRBV9 and TRBJ2-7, with 10 positions matching TRBD1. Germline V gene lookup returns CDR1 SGDLS and CDR2 YYNGEE. V trimming: 3 bases; J trimming: 6 bases; junction bases outside the gene matches: 9. CDR3 length: 15 amino acids. The CDR3: CASSDSGTGVPEQYF. DNA of the CDR3: TGTGCCAGCAGCGACTCCGGGACAGGGGTTCCCGAGCAGTACTTC.

J is TRBJ2-7 and V is TRBV29-1, with D perhaps matching TRBD1 (5 bases). The V end was cut by 4 bases, the J end by 1 base, with 5 bases between. The germline V gene encodes CDR1 SQVTM and CDR2 ANQGSEA. The CDR3 is 11 amino acids. CDR3 in amino acids: CSVAGSYEQYF. In DNA, the CDR3 is TGCAGCGTTGCAGGGTCCTACGAGCAGTACTTC.

V usage is TRBV5-4 and J usage is TRBJ2-1; the match to TRBD2 covers 11 bases. The germline V gene has CDR1 SGHNT and CDR2 YYREEE (reference sequence). V shed 2 bases, J shed 7 bases, and the junction held 8 bases outside the gene matches. The CDR3 extends over 16 amino acids. CDR3 region: CASSFPTSGKGNEQFF. In nucleotides, the CDR3 is TGTGCCAGCAGCTTCCCGACTAGCGGGAAGGGTAATGAGCAGTTCTTC.

The chain joins TRBV19 to TRBJ2-2, with D unresolved. Per germline, CDR1 LNHDA and CDR2 SQIVND (reference sequence). V was trimmed by 3 bases and J by 8 bases, leaving 10 bases between them. CDR3 length: 13 amino acids. The CDR3 here is CASSMIPVGELFF. CDR3 in DNA: TGTGCCAGTAGTATGATCCCGGTAGGGGAGCTGTTTTTT.

The V call is TRBV7-7, the J call TRBJ2-2; 7 bases line up with TRBD1. This CDR3 has 15 amino acids. V gave up 5 bases and J gave up 2 bases; unmatched junction bases: 5. Per the germline V gene, CDR1 is SSHAT and CDR2 is FNYEAQ (reference sequence). CDR3 bases: TGTGCCAGCAGCCCCGGACAGGTTAACACCGGGGAGCTGTTTTTT. It translates to CASSPGQVNTGELFF.

The chain is built from TRBV29-1 and TRBJ1-2, with TRBD1 as a possible D gene (5 bases). V lost 0 bases and J 2 bases, leaving 13 bases between the germline ends. The CDR3 has 15 residues. The germline CDR1 and CDR2 sequences are SQVTM and ANQGSEA. CDR3 amino acids: CSVEDPGGGNYGYTF. The CDR3, as DNA: TGCAGCGTTGAAGATCCGGGGGGTGGGAACTATGGCTACACCTTC.

The chain combines TRBV7-9 with TRBJ2-3; D gene ambiguous. V was trimmed by 1 base and J by 0 bases, leaving 8 bases between them. This CDR3 spans 15 amino acids. Germline CDR1 reads SEHNR; CDR2 reads FQNEAQ (reference sequence). The chain's CDR3 is CASSLDSPSTDTQYF. CDR3 DNA sequence: TGTGCCAGCAGCTTAGATTCACCTAGCACAGATACGCAGTATTTT.

The chain carries TRBV7-6 and TRBJ2-3; TRBD2 matches 11 bases. Germline trimming cut 2 bases from V and 4 bases from J; bases unmatched to any gene: 8. The length of the CDR3 is 17 residues. The V gene's germline CDR1 is SGHVS and CDR2 FNYEAQ. The DNA of the CDR3 is TGTGCCAGCAGCTTAAGACCTCTAGCGGGAGGACCAGATACGCAGTATTTT. Residues: CASSLRPLAGGPDTQYF.

The chain couples TRBV6-1 to TRBJ2-7, with 7 bases fitting TRBD1. Germline V gene data show CDR1 as MNHNS and CDR2 as SASEGT. V was pared by 2 bases and J by 5 bases, with 9 bases of the junction left unmatched. This CDR3 contains 15 residues. CDR3 bases: TGTGCCAGCAGTGAAAGCGAGGGGGCTTCACACGAGCAGTACTTC. Translating it yields CASSESEGASHEQYF.

V is TRBV5-1 and J is TRBJ2-3; D gene unclear. The germline V gene has CDR1 SGHRS and CDR2 YFSETQ. CDR3 size: 14 residues. The V end was cut by 3 bases, the J end by 2 bases, with 10 bases between. In DNA form, the CDR3 reads TGCGCCAGCAGCTGGCGTGAGACCACAGATACGCAGTATTTT. Protein: CASSWRETTDTQYF. Complete variable domain (other parts from reference TRBV5-1 and TRBJ2-3): KAGVTQTPRYLIKTRGQQVTLSCSPISGHRSVSWYQQTPGQGLQFLFEYFSETQRNKGNFPGRFSGRQFSNSRSEMNVSTLELGDSALYLCASSWRETTDTQYFGPGTRLTVL.

This chain uses TRBV6-1 with TRBJ2-5; unclear D gene. Trimming left V 4 bases short and J 3 bases short, with 12 bases between. Germline loops: CDR1 MNHNS, CDR2 SASEGT. This CDR3 is 14 amino acids long. The CDR3 spells CASSGGPAEETQYF. CDR3 in DNA: TGTGCCAGCAGTGGTGGACCGGCGGAAGAGACCCAGTACTTC.

This sequence joins TRBV5-4 and TRBJ2-1, with D possibly TRBD2 on 5 matching bases. The CDR3 has 15 residues. Trimming removed 7 bases at V and 0 bases at J, with 14 bases between. From germline, CDR1 is SGHNT and CDR2 YYREEE (reference sequence). The CDR3 bases are TGTGCCAGCCACTCCCCGAGGGACTCCTACAATGAGCAGTTCTTC. Residues: CASHSPRDSYNEQFF.